Below, one TCR beta chain is given with its context. This record comes from a study of blood T cell repertoires in COVID-19. The CDR3 is 19 amino acids. J was trimmed by 0 bases and V by 4 bases; bases with no gene match: 11. Germline-derived CDR1 and CDR2 are SEHNR and FQNEAQ (reference sequence). Sequencing was performed with immunoSEQ multiplex PCR; in TCRdb, only in-frame clones are kept and a portion is missing. The sample yields around 80,000 clones, approximately 92% seen once. The sample was peripheral blood. The chain recombines TRBV7-9 with TRBJ2-1; 11 bases agree with TRBD2. The sequence was obtained from a woman older than 75 with acute or convalescent COVID-19. The chain's CDR3 is CASSSKRGLAESSYNEQFF. CDR3 coding DNA: TGTGCCAGCAGCTCTAAGCGGGGACTAGCGGAAAGCTCCTACAATGAGCAGTTCTTC.